This TCR beta chain was obtained from a study of blood T cell repertoires in COVID-19. The junction had 7 bases not matched to a gene; V was cut back by 1 base and J by 1 base. The CDR3 totals 17 residues. CDR1 LGHNT and CDR2 FRNRAP come from the germline V gene. The data were produced by immunoSEQ multiplex PCR, yet TCRdb's version contains in-frame clones alone and is incomplete. The sample includes a few hundred thousand clones, roughly 90% seen only once; the top ten take 2.5% to 3.5%. Sequencing used PBMCs or T cells enriched from blood (not recorded which). This receptor was identified in a woman aged 45-60 years in a cohort exposed to, infected with or recovered from COVID-19 (not recorded which). The rearrangement joins TRBV12-5 to TRBJ1-5; 7 bases are a match to TRBD1. This CDR3 is CASGLDPTGLSNQPQHF. CDR3 nucleotides: TGTGCTAGTGGTTTGGACCCGACAGGGTTGAGCAATCAGCCCCAGCATTTT.